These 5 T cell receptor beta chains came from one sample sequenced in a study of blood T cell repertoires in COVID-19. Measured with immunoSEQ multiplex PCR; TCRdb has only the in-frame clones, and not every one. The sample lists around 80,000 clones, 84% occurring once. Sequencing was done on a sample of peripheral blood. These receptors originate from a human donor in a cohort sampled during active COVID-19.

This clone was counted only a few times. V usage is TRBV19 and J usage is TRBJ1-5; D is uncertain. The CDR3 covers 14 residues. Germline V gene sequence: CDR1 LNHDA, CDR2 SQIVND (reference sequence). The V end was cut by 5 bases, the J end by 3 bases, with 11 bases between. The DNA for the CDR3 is TGTGCCAGTAGTGGAACAGTAAACAATCAGCCCCAGCATTTT. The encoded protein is CASSGTVNNQPQHF.

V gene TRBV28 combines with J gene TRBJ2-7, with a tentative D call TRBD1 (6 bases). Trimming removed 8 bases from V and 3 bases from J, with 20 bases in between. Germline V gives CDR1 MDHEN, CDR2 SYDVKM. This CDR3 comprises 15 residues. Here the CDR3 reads CASCSTGTAIYEQYF. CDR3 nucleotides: TGTGCCAGCTGTTCCACAGGGACGGCGATCTACGAGCAGTACTTC.

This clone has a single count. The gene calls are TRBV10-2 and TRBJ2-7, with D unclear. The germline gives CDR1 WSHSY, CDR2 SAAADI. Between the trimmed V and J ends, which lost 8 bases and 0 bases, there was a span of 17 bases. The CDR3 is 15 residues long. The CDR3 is CASVPRLAASYEQYF. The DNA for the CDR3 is TGCGCCAGCGTTCCGCGTTTGGCGGCCTCCTACGAGCAGTACTTC.

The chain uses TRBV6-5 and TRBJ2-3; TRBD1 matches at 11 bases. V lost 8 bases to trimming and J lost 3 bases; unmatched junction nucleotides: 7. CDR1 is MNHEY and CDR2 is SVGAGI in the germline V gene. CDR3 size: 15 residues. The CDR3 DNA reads TGTGCCAGCTGGGACAGGGGGACAAAGACAGATACGCAGTATTTT. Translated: CASWDRGTKTDTQYF.

CDR3 DNA: TGTGCCAGCAGTGATAACGGTGATCAGCCCCAGCATTTT. It encodes CASSDNGDQPQHF. The chain uses TRBV2 and TRBJ1-5; D is unclear. V gave up 3 bases and J gave up 5 bases, with 8 bases separating them. Germline CDR1 is SNHLY and CDR2 is FYNNEI. This CDR3 has 13 amino acids.